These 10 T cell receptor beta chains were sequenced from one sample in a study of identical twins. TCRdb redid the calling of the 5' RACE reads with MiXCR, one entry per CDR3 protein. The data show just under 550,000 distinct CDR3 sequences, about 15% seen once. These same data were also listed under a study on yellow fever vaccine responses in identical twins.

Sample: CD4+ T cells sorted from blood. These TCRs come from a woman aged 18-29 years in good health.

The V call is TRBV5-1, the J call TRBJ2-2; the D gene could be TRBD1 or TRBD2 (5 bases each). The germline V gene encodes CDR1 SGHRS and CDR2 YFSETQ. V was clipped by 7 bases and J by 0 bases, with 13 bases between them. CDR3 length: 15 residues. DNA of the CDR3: TGCGCCAGCCACCGGTTGGGACCGAACACCGGGGAGCTGTTTTTT. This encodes CASHRLGPNTGELFF.

CDR3 coding DNA: TGTGCCAGCAGTACCCAGGGGATACCTAACTATGGCTACACCTTC. It encodes CASSTQGIPNYGYTF. The chain combines TRBV12-3 or TRBV12-4 with TRBJ1-2; D perhaps matches TRBD1 (6 bases). CDR3 length: 15 residues. The V gene lost 5 bases and the J gene lost 0 bases, with 13 bases spanning the gap.

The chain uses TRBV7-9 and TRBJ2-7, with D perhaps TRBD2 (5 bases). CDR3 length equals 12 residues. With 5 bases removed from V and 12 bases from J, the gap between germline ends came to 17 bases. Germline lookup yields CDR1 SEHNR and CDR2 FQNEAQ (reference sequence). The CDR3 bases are TGTGCCAGCAGCCGAGGGAGCGATCCACCGTACTTC. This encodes CASSRGSDPPYF. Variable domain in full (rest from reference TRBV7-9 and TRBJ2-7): DTGVSQNPRHKITKRGQNVTFRCDPISEHNRLYWYRQTLGQGPEFLTYFQNEAQLEKSRLLSDRFSAERPKGSFSTLEIQRTEQGDSAMYLCASSRGSDPPYFGPGTRLTVT.

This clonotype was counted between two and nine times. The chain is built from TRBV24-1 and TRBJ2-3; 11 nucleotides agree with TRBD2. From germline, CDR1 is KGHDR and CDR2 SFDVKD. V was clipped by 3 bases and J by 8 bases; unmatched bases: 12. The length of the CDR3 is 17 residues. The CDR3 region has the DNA TGTGCCACCAGTGATCAACCCTTAGCGGGAGGGCCGGGTACGCAGTATTTT. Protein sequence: CATSDQPLAGGPGTQYF.

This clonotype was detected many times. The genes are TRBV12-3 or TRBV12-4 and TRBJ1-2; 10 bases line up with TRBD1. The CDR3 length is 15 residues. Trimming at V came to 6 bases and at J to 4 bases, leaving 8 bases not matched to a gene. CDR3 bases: TGTGCCAGCAGGGCGAGACAGGGGGCACTCTATGGCTACACCTTC. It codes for CASRARQGALYGYTF.

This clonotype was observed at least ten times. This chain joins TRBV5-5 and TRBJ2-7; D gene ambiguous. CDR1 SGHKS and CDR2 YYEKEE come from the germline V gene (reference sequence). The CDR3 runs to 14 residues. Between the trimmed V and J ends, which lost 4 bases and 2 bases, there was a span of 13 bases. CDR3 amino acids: CASSPDPLTYEQYV. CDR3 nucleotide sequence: TGTGCCAGCAGCCCCGACCCCTTAACCTACGAGCAGTACGTC.

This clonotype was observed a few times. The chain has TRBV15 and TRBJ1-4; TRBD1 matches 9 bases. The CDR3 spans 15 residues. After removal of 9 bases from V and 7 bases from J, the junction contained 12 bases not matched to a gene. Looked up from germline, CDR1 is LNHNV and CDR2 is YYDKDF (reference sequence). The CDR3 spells CATQRMGQGFEKLFF. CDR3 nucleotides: TGTGCCACTCAGCGTATGGGACAGGGATTTGAAAAACTGTTTTTT.

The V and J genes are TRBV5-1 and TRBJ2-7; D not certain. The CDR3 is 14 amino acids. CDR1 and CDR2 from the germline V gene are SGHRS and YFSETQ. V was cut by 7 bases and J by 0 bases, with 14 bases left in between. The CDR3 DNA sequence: TGCGCCAGCCGGCAGCCAGAGAGCTCCTACGAGCAGTACTTC. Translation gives CASRQPESSYEQYF.

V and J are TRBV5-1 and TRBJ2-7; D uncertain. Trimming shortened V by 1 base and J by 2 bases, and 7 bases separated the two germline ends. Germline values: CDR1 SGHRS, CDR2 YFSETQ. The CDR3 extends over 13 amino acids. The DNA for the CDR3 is TGCGCCAGCAGCTTGTTACAGACCTACGAGCAGTACTTC. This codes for CASSLLQTYEQYF.

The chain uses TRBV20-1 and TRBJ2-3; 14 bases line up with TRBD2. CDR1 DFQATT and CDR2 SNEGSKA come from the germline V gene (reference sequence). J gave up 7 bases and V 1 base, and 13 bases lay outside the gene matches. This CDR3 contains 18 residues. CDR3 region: CSARAIRLAGGNLNTQYF. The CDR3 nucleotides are TGCAGTGCTAGAGCCATAAGACTAGCGGGAGGGAATTTGAATACGCAGTATTTT.